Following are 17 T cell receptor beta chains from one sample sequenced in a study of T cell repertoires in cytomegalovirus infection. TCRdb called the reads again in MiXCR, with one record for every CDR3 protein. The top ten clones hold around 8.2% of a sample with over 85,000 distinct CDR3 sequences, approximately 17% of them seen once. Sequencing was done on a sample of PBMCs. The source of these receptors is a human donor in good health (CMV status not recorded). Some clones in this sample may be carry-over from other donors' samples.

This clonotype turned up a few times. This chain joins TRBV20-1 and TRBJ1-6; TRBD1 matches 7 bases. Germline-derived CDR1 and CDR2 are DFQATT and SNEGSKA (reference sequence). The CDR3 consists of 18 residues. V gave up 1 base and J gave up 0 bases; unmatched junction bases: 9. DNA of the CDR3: TGCAGTGCTAGAGCGGGACAGCAACCCGGCTCCTATAATTCACCCCTCCACTTT. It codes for CSARAGQQPGSYNSPLHF.

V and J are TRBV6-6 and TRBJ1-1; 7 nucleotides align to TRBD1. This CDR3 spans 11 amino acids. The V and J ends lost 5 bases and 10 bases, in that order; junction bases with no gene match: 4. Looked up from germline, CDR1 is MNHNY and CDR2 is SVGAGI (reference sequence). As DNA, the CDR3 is TGTGCCAGCAGTACAGGGGTAGGAGCTTTCTTT. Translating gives CASSTGVGAFF.

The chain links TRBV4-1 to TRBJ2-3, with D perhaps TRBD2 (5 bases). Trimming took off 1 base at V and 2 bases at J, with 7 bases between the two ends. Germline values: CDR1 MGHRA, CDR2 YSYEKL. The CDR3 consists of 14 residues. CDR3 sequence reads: CASSQVDFTDTQYF. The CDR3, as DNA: TGCGCCAGCAGCCAAGTGGACTTCACAGATACGCAGTATTTT.

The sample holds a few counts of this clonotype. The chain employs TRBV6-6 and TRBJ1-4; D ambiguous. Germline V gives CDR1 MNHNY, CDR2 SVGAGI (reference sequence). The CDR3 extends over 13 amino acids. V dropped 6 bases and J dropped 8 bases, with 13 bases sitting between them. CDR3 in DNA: TGTGCCAGCAGCTCCGGTCGTGGGGAAAAACTGTTTTTT. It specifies CASSSGRGEKLFF.

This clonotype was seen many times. The CDR3, as DNA: TGTGCCAGCAGCTTATGGAAAACAGGACGACTCGCGAACACCGGGGAGCTGTTTTTT. Residues: CASSLWKTGRLANTGELFF. The chain has TRBV7-3 and TRBJ2-2, with D possibly matching TRBD1 (5 bases). CDR3 length: 19 amino acids. Trimming took 2 bases from V and 0 from J, leaving 19 bases between them. The V gene's germline CDR1 is SGHTA and CDR2 FQGTGA.

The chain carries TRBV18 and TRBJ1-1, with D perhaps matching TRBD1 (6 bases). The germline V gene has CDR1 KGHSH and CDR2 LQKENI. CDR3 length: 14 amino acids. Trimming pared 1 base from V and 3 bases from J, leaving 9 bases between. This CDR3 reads CASSPLAGDTEAFF. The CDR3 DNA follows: TGTGCCAGCTCACCACTAGCAGGGGACACTGAAGCTTTCTTT.

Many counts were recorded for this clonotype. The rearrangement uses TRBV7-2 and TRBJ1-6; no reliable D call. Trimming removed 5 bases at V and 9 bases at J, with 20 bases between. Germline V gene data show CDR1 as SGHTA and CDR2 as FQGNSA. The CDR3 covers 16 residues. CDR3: CASSPWTSRPGSPLHF. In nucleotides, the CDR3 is TGTGCCAGCAGCCCTTGGACTTCACGACCGGGTTCACCCCTCCACTTT.

The CDR3 protein is CASSRAGRGQETQYF. CDR3 bases: TGCGCCAGCAGTAGGGCCGGGAGGGGACAAGAGACCCAGTACTTC. The V gene is TRBV5-1, the J gene TRBJ2-5; 8 nucleotides line up with TRBD2. The CDR3 is made up of 15 amino acids. Germline CDR1 SGHRS, CDR2 YFSETQ. Germline trimming cut 5 bases from V and 2 bases from J; bases unmatched to any gene: 8.

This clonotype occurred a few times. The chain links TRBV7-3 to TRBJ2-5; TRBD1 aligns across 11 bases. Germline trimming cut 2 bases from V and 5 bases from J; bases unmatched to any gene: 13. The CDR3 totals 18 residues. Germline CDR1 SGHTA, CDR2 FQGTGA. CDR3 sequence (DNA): TGTGCCAGCAGCTTAGAGGGGGCAGGGACAGGGGGTAGGGAGACCCAGTACTTC. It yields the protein CASSLEGAGTGGRETQYF.

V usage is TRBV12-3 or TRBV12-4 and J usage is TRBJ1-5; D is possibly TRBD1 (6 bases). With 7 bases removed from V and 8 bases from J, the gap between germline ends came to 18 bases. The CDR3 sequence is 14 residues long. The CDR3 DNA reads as TGTGCCAGCACCAAAGGGAACAGGGAGAAGCCCCAGCATTTT. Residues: CASTKGNREKPQHF.

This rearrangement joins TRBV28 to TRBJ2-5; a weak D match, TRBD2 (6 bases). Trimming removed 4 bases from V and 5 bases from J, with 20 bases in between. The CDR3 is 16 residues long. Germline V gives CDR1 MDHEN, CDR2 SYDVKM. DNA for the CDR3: TGTGCCAGCAGTTCCCGGAGCAAGGCGGGGAGGGAGACCCAGTACTTC. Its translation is CASSSRSKAGRETQYF.

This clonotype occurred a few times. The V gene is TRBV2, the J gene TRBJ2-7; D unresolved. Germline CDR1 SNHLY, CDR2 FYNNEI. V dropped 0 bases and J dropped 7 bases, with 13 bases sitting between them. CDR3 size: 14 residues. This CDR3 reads CASSEALGVGEQYF. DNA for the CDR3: TGTGCCAGCAGTGAAGCGCTTGGGGTGGGAGAGCAGTACTTC.

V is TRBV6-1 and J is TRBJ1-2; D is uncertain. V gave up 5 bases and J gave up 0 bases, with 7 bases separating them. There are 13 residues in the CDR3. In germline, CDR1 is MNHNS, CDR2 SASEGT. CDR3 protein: CASSPGANYGYTF. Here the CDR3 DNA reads TGTGCCAGCAGTCCGGGAGCTAACTATGGCTACACCTTC.

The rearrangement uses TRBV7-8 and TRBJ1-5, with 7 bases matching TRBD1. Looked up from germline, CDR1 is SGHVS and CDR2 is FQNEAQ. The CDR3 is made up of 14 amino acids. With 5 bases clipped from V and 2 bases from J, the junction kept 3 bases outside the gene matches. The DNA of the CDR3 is TGTGCCAGCAGCACCACAGGGGGCAATCAGCCCCAGCATTTT. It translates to CASSTTGGNQPQHF.

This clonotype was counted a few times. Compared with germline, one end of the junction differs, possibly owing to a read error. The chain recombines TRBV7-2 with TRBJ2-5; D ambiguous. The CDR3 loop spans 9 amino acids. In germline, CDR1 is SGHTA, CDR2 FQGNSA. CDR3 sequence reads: CASSLVGDF. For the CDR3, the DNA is TGTGCCAGCAGCTTAGTCGGTGACTTC.

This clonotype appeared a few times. CDR3 coding DNA: TGCGCCAGCAGCCACCCCCGGGACTATGGCTACACCTTC. This encodes CASSHPRDYGYTF. The chain links TRBV4-1 to TRBJ1-2, with D unclear. The CDR3 consists of 13 residues. Germline V gene lookup returns CDR1 MGHRA and CDR2 YSYEKL. With 3 bases removed from V and 3 bases from J, the gap between germline ends came to 8 bases.

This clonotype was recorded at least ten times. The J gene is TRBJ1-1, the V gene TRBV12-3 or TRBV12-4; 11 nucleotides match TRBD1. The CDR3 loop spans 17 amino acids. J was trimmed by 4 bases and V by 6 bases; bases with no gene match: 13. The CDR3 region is CASRAGQGAALGTEAFF. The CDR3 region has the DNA TGTGCCAGCAGGGCCGGACAGGGGGCCGCCCTAGGCACTGAAGCTTTCTTT.